This T cell receptor (beta chain) was sequenced for a study of control samples from healthy donors and cancer patients. Profiled with immunoSEQ multiplex PCR; TCRdb holds only in-frame clones, not every one. The sample includes about 130,000 clones, roughly 90% seen only once; the top ten take approximately 3.2%. The CDR3 runs 14 residues. Trimming took off 0 bases at V and 11 bases at J, with 16 bases between the two ends. In germline, CDR1 is KGHSH, CDR2 LQKENI. The sequenced sample was blood. This sequence originates from a man aged 45-65 years in good health. This sequence joins TRBV18 and TRBJ1-2, with D perhaps TRBD1 (5 bases). The DNA for the CDR3 is TGTGCCAGCTCACCACCTCAGGGCCCCAGCCGGTACACCTTC. It is translated as CASSPPQGPSRYTF.